These 28 T cell receptor beta chains were all obtained from the same sample, sequenced in a study of regulatory T cells in long-lasting Graves disease (dated by TCRdb to the early 2020s). The label giving this sample's time point can be read as: newly diagnosed GD, antithyroid drugs for less than 3 months. For both TCR sequencing and RNA sequencing, RNA was extracted from PBMCs in TRIzol. Library preparation employed multiplex PCR. Sequencing relied on an Illumina HiSeq 4000. CDR3 regions were amplified by Arm-PCR with iRepertoire HTBI primers to construct TCR beta libraries. In TCRdb, the public reads were trimmed at Q25 with fastp and aligned with MiXCR, with productive beta chains retained. Each CDR3 protein gets just one entry, which takes the most common genes and DNA from the rows behind it. Here the sample has approximately 230,000 distinct CDR3 sequences; about 18% occur a single time. In total, the top ten clones hold less than 25% of the sample.

This specimen was peripheral blood mononuclear cells (PBMCs), taken at new diagnosis, from a patient treated with antithyroid drugs. Source of these receptors: a female donor with Graves disease.

This clonotype has a count of ten or more. V and J are TRBV6-2 or TRBV6-3 and TRBJ2-3; D gene unclear. Germline CDR1 MNHEY, CDR2 SVGEGT. The CDR3 extends over 13 amino acids. V dropped 7 bases and J dropped 6 bases, with 14 bases sitting between them. CDR3 region: CASTRVILDTQYF. Written as DNA, the CDR3 is TGTGCCAGCACCCGGGTTATCCTCGATACGCAGTATTTT.

This clonotype was counted at least ten times. The chain links TRBV7-8 to TRBJ1-3; D not certain. The ends were cut back, 3 bases at V and 0 bases at J, with 6 bases in the middle. The germline V gene has CDR1 SGHVS and CDR2 FQNEAQ. This CDR3 region has 14 residues. CDR3 region: CASSFPGSGNTIYF. CDR3 coding DNA: TGTGCCAGCAGCTTTCCAGGCTCTGGAAACACCATATATTTT.

This clonotype was counted only a few times. This chain connects TRBV2 to TRBJ2-3; D perhaps matches TRBD2 (5 bases). The germline V gene encodes CDR1 SNHLY and CDR2 FYNNEI. V was clipped by 4 bases and J by 6 bases, with 20 bases between them. The CDR3 consists of 16 residues. CDR3 sequence reads: CASSVLELDPGDTQYF. In DNA form, the CDR3 reads TGTGCCAGCAGTGTCCTGGAACTAGACCCTGGTGATACGCAGTATTTT.

This clonotype was seen ten or more times. The chain joins TRBV6-5 to TRBJ2-7, with D perhaps assigned TRBD1 or TRBD2 (5 bases each). Germline values: CDR1 MNHEY, CDR2 SVGAGI. CDR3 length: 14 residues. V lost 4 bases to trimming and J lost 3 bases, with 13 bases between them. The CDR3 sequence is CASSWGLPNYEQYF. The CDR3 DNA sequence: TGTGCCAGCAGTTGGGGGTTGCCCAACTACGAGCAGTACTTC.

The chain has TRBV4-2 and TRBJ2-1, with a weak D call TRBD1 (5 bases). The CDR3 has 15 amino acids. Germline CDR1 reads LGHNA; CDR2 reads YNFKEQ. The ends were cut back, 6 bases at V and 4 bases at J, with 16 bases in the middle. The CDR3 reads CASSLGRAVYNEQFF. CDR3 sequence (DNA): TGTGCCAGCAGTTTAGGCAGGGCGGTTTACAATGAGCAGTTCTTC.

This chain connects TRBV7-9 to TRBJ2-4, with a possible D match to TRBD2 (6 bases). V was clipped by 5 bases and J by 1 base, with 15 bases between them. The CDR3 runs to 16 residues. Germline loops: CDR1 SEHNR, CDR2 FQNEAQ (reference sequence). CDR3 amino acids: CASSRGGVGAKNIQYF. The CDR3 nucleotides read TGTGCCAGCAGCCGAGGAGGGGTTGGGGCCAAAAACATTCAGTACTTC.

On this clonotype itself: Possible read error: a much larger clone is one base away. The chain has TRBV24-1 and TRBJ2-3, with 11 bases fitting TRBD2. TRBJ2-7 matches the DNA end more closely, so the J call is doubtful. There are 16 residues in the CDR3. Germline CDR1 reads KGHDR; CDR2 reads SFDVKD. CDR3 protein: CATSEDGLAGYNEQYF. The CDR3 DNA reads as TGTGCCACCAGTGAGGACGGACTAGCGGGTTACAATGAGCAGTACTTC.

This clonotype was seen repeatedly, ten times or more. This chain joins TRBV2 and TRBJ1-5; D is perhaps TRBD1 (6 bases). The V end lost 5 bases, the J end lost 1 base, and 12 bases lay between the germline ends. The CDR3 totals 15 residues. Germline V gene lookup returns CDR1 SNHLY and CDR2 FYNNEI. This chain's CDR3 is CASSPRGISNQPQHF. DNA for the CDR3: TGTGCCAGCAGTCCCAGGGGCATCAGCAATCAGCCCCAGCATTTT.

This clonotype has at least ten counts. This chain links TRBV2 with TRBJ2-7, with TRBD1 matching 7 bases. Germline CDR1 SNHLY, CDR2 FYNNEI. This CDR3 region has 14 residues. Trimming removed 7 bases from V and 2 bases from J; junction bases left unmatched: 8. The CDR3 DNA sequence: TGTGCCAGCACCCCGACAGGGCTGGCCTACGAGCAGTACTTC. Protein sequence: CASTPTGLAYEQYF.

This clonotype was recorded at least ten times. The genes are TRBV20-1 and TRBJ2-3; TRBD2 is a possible D gene (6 bases). The CDR3 sequence is 14 residues long. The ends were cut back, 6 bases at V and 0 bases at J, with 13 bases in the middle. The germline CDR1 and CDR2 sequences are DFQATT and SNEGSKA (reference sequence). CDR3 protein: CSAPRGTSTDTQYF. The CDR3 nucleotides read TGCAGTGCACCGCGGGGCACTAGCACAGATACGCAGTATTTT.

This clonotype was detected many times. V gene TRBV14 combines with J gene TRBJ1-1; D ambiguous. Germline-derived CDR1 and CDR2 are SGHDN and FVKESK. V dropped 2 bases and J dropped 5 bases, with 12 bases sitting between them. The CDR3 is 14 residues long. The DNA for the CDR3 is TGTGCCAGCAGCCAATTCTCGGCGGGTACTGAAGCTTTCTTT. Protein sequence: CASSQFSAGTEAFF.

The chain recombines TRBV10-1 with TRBJ1-1; D is unresolved. V lost 3 bases to trimming and J lost 6 bases, with 11 bases between them. The CDR3 has 13 amino acids. Germline-derived CDR1 and CDR2 are WNHNN and SYGVQD (reference sequence). The CDR3 bases are TGCGCCAGCAGTGAAGCCGTCTCGTCTGAAGCTTTCTTT. Protein: CASSEAVSSEAFF.

At least ten counts were recorded for this clonotype. This rearrangement joins TRBV30 to TRBJ1-6, with D possibly being TRBD1 (6 bases). V lost 3 bases and J lost 7, with 7 bases in between. The CDR3 runs to 12 residues. CDR1 is GTSNPN, CDR2 SVGIG, per germline (reference sequence). This chain's CDR3 is CAWRGANSPLHF. In DNA form, the CDR3 reads TGTGCCTGGAGGGGGGCCAATTCACCCCTCCACTTT.

About this clonotype itself: Being one base from a much bigger clone, this may be a read error. This CDR3 reads CASSYDEAHTDTQYF. CDR3 in DNA: TGTGCCAGCAGTTATGATGAGGCCCACACAGATACGCAGTATTTT. The chain links TRBV6-5 to TRBJ2-3; D not resolved. CDR3 length: 15 residues. The V gene lost 3 bases and the J gene lost 2 bases, with 12 bases spanning the gap. Germline lookup yields CDR1 MNHEY and CDR2 SVGAGI.

This clonotype was counted many times. This chain uses TRBV29-1 with TRBJ2-7; possibly TRBD1 for D (6 bases). The V end lost 0 bases, the J end lost 7 bases, and 13 bases lay between the germline ends. CDR1 is SQVTM and CDR2 is ANQGSEA in the germline V gene. The CDR3 is 13 residues long. The CDR3 DNA follows: TGCAGCGTTGAAGATCGGCGGACAGATGAGCAGTACTTC. Its translation: CSVEDRRTDEQYF.

This clonotype appeared many times. This chain connects TRBV12-5 to TRBJ2-1; 11 bases align to TRBD2. This CDR3 is 15 amino acids long. Germline trimming cut 3 bases from V and 9 bases from J; bases unmatched to any gene: 7. Germline-derived CDR1 and CDR2 are LGHNT and FRNRAP. The CDR3 nucleotides are TGTGCTAGTGGTTTCTTAGCGGGAGGGGCAGCTGAGCAGTTCTTC. This sequence encodes CASGFLAGGAAEQFF.

The chain couples TRBV6-1 to TRBJ1-1; D unresolved. From germline, CDR1 is MNHNS and CDR2 SASEGT. CDR3 size: 13 residues. V gave up 6 bases and J gave up 1 base, with 9 bases separating them. CDR3 coding DNA: TGTGCCAGCAGGCCGAGCGGGAACACTGAAGCTTTCTTT. Protein product: CASRPSGNTEAFF.

There are many counts of this clonotype. The chain is built from TRBV12-3 or TRBV12-4 and TRBJ2-7; TRBD1 agrees at 9 bases. The V segment lost 3 bases and the J segment 5 bases; nucleotides outside the gene matches: 5. This CDR3 has 14 residues. CDR3 sequence (DNA): TGTGCCAGCAGTTTTGGGGACAGGGACAACGAGCAGTACTTC. Its translation: CASSFGDRDNEQYF.

The V and J genes are TRBV11-2 and TRBJ2-5; 12 nucleotides match TRBD2. This CDR3 is 16 amino acids long. Germline loops: CDR1 SGHAT, CDR2 FQNNGV. The trim removed 5 bases at V and 5 bases at J, leaving 9 bases unmatched. CDR3 region: CASSVRLAGAGETQYF. As DNA, the CDR3 is TGTGCCAGCAGCGTACGACTAGCGGGAGCGGGGGAGACCCAGTACTTC.

The table lists this clonotype with many counts. The J gene is TRBJ1-1, the V gene TRBV7-8; D gene uncertain. The CDR3 runs 12 residues. Germline V lookup: CDR1 SGHVS, CDR2 FQNEAQ. Trimming shortened V by 5 bases and J by 6 bases, and 10 bases separated the two germline ends. CDR3 residues: CASSQGASEAFF. CDR3 DNA: TGTGCCAGCAGCCAAGGAGCTTCTGAAGCTTTCTTT.

This clonotype was observed a few times. The chain carries TRBV4-3 and TRBJ2-3; D ambiguous. The CDR3 extends over 15 amino acids. Trimming left V 6 bases short and J 3 bases short, with 16 bases between. The germline V gene encodes CDR1 LGHNA and CDR2 YSLEER. The CDR3 nucleotides are TGCGCCAGCAGTCCCGGAGCCCGGAGTACAGATACGCAGTATTTT. Protein sequence: CASSPGARSTDTQYF.

There are many counts of this clonotype. The chain has TRBV27 and TRBJ1-4; D gene uncertain. In germline, CDR1 is MNHEY, CDR2 SMNVEV (reference sequence). The ends were cut back, 2 bases at V and 4 bases at J, with 8 bases in the middle. This CDR3 spans 14 amino acids. The CDR3 DNA reads as TGTGCCAGCAGTTTACGGCCAGATAATGAAAAACTGTTTTTT. Protein product: CASSLRPDNEKLFF.

V is TRBV19 and J is TRBJ2-1, with 7 bases fitting TRBD2. V lost 5 bases, J lost 4 bases, and 5 bases stayed unmatched. Germline lookup yields CDR1 LNHDA and CDR2 SQIVND (reference sequence). The CDR3 consists of 14 residues. The CDR3 loop is CASSREAGYNEQFF. CDR3 nucleotides: TGTGCCAGTAGTCGGGAGGCGGGATACAATGAGCAGTTCTTC.

On this clonotype itself: One base away lies a much larger clone, so this may be a sequencing read error. The chain carries TRBV20-1 and TRBJ1-6; 11 nucleotides match TRBD1. Germline lookup yields CDR1 DFQATT and CDR2 SNEGSKA (reference sequence). V gave up 3 bases and J gave up 4 bases; unmatched junction bases: 5. The CDR3 runs 16 residues. CDR3 bases: TGCAGTGCTAGTGTGGGACAGGGGGTTTATAATTCACCCCTCCACTTT. Protein product: CSASVGQGVYNSPLHF.

This clonotype came up many times. The V gene is TRBV18, the J gene TRBJ1-2; 10 bases are shared with TRBD1. The germline V gene encodes CDR1 KGHSH and CDR2 LQKENI. The CDR3 contains 16 residues. The junction had 10 bases not matched to a gene; V was cut back by 3 bases and J by 6 bases. The DNA for the CDR3 is TGTGCCAGCTCACCGCCACCGGGACAGGGGTCGGATGGCTACACCTTC. Residues: CASSPPPGQGSDGYTF.

This clonotype appeared a few times. The chain recombines TRBV20-1 with TRBJ1-5; maybe TRBD1 (5 bases). Deletions cut 0 bases from V and 2 bases from J, with 14 bases between. Germline CDR1 DFQATT, CDR2 SNEGSKA (reference sequence). The CDR3 is 16 amino acids. The CDR3 loop is CSARDPGGRGNQPQHF. Here the CDR3 DNA reads TGCAGTGCTAGAGATCCGGGGGGGAGAGGCAATCAGCCCCAGCATTTT.

This clonotype was recorded many times. This chain joins TRBV6-5 and TRBJ1-6, with a possible D match to TRBD1 (6 bases). The CDR3 sequence is 17 residues long. Germline assignment: CDR1 MNHEY and CDR2 SVGAGI. V lost 0 bases and J 4 bases, leaving 13 bases between the germline ends. The CDR3 DNA follows: TGTGCCAGCAGTTACTCCCCTAAGACAGGATATAATTCACCCCTCCACTTT. Its protein product is CASSYSPKTGYNSPLHF.

In this sample, this clonotype turned up many times. The V and J genes are TRBV24-1 and TRBJ1-5, with TRBD1 matching over 7 bases. CDR3 length: 16 amino acids. V dropped 4 bases and J dropped 3; count of bases not matched to a gene: 8. The germline CDR1 and CDR2 sequences are KGHDR and SFDVKD. This chain's CDR3 is CATSDHETGINQPQHF. The CDR3 region has the DNA TGTGCCACCAGTGACCATGAGACAGGGATCAATCAGCCCCAGCATTTT.